This T cell receptor (beta chain) was identified during a study of control samples from healthy donors and cancer patients. Only one count was recorded for this clone. This CDR3 spans 14 amino acids. Germline V gene lookup returns CDR1 MGHDK and CDR2 SYGVNS. V shed 1 base and J shed 2 bases, with 9 bases lying between them. Assay used: immunoSEQ multiplex PCR; TCRdb lists only in-frame clones, some missing. Of around 50,000 clones in the sample, approximately 86% were seen once. Sequenced material: PBMCs. This clonotype was sampled from a woman in her forties or fifties with lung cancer. The V call is TRBV25-1, the J call TRBJ2-7; weak D call: TRBD1 (5 bases). CDR3 nucleotide sequence: TGTGCCAGCAGTGAATGGGCAGGGACCTACGAGCAGTACTTC. This codes for CASSEWAGTYEQYF.